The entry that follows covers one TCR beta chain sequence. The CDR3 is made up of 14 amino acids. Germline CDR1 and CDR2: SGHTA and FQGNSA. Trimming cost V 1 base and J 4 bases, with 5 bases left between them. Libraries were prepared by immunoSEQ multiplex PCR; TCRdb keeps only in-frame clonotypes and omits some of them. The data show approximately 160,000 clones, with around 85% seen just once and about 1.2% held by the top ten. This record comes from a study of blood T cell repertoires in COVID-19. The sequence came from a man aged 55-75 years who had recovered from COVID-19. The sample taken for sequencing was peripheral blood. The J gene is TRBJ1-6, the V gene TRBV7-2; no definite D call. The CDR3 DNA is TGTGCCAGCAGCTTAGACGGTTATAATTCACCCCTCCACTTT. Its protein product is CASSLDGYNSPLHF. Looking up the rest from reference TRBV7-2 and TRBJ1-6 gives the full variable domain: GAGVSQSPSNKVTEKGKDVELRCDPISGHTALYWYRQSLGQGLEFLIYFQGNSAPDKSGLPSDRFSAERTGGSVSTLTIQRTQQEDSAVYLCASSLDGYNSPLHFGNGTRLTVT.